This paragraph reports one T cell receptor beta chain. Its target is not known. The sample is drawn from a study of PD-1 blockade in classical Hodgkin lymphoma. Method: immunoSEQ multiplex PCR; TCRdb's copy keeps in-frame clones and lacks some. The data show about 17,000 clones, with roughly 80% seen just once and 25% to 30% held by the top ten. The CDR3 is 16 amino acids. Trimming at V came to 5 bases and at J to 2 bases, leaving 9 bases not matched to a gene. Germline loops: CDR1 MNHEY, CDR2 SMNVEV (reference sequence). Each patient experienced a relapse that followed autologous stem cell transplantation, and brentuximab vedotin exposure varied. General study findings and limits: Whatever underlies the repertoire differences (possibly disease activity or prior therapy) remains undefined. Baseline diversity resembling that of newly diagnosed patients was seen in complete responders. Patients were excluded if nivolumab began under 1 year after ASCT (the autologous transplant). Reports described newly diagnosed patients as having lower baseline TCR diversity than healthy donors.

This TCR derives from a human donor with classical Hodgkin lymphoma. The V call is TRBV27, the J call TRBJ1-2, with TRBD1 identical over 9 bases. This material consisted of peripheral blood mononuclear cells (PBMCs), taken before the second cycle of nivolumab. The CDR3 here is CASSVTQGAVNYGYTF. CDR3 DNA sequence: TGTGCCAGCAGTGTTACACAGGGGGCGGTCAACTATGGCTACACCTTC.